Below are 24 T cell receptor beta chains sequenced from a single sample in a study of blood T cell repertoires in COVID-19. Method: immunoSEQ multiplex PCR; TCRdb's copy keeps in-frame clones and lacks some. This sample yields 150,000 to 200,000 clones, of which 75% to 90% are seen a single time; under 2.5% belongs to the top ten. Sample: peripheral blood. The receptors were gathered from a man in his 70s with active or convalescent COVID-19.

The chain is built from TRBV7-6 and TRBJ1-1; TRBD1 agrees at 7 bases. This CDR3 is 15 amino acids long. The ends lost 5 bases at V and 4 bases at J; junction bases unmatched: 10. Germline assignment: CDR1 SGHVS and CDR2 FNYEAQ. The CDR3 here is CASSTQGGLSTEAFF. CDR3 nucleotides: TGTGCCAGCAGCACCCAAGGGGGCCTGAGCACTGAAGCTTTCTTT.

The gene calls are TRBV20-1 and TRBJ2-3; a possible D gene is TRBD1 (6 bases). Germline lookup yields CDR1 DFQATT and CDR2 SNEGSKA (reference sequence). Trimming pared 5 bases from V and 9 bases from J, leaving 12 bases between. CDR3 length: 11 amino acids. The CDR3 DNA follows: TGCAGTGCTGCAGGACAGAACACGCAGTATTTT. It encodes CSAAGQNTQYF.

The genes are TRBV24-1 and TRBJ2-3, with a possible D match to TRBD2 (5 bases). The CDR3 has 14 residues. Germline loops: CDR1 KGHDR, CDR2 SFDVKD. With 1 base removed from V and 6 bases from J, the gap between germline ends came to 10 bases. CDR3 in amino acids: CATSDFNSGDTQYF. DNA of the CDR3: TGTGCCACCAGTGATTTCAACTCGGGGGATACGCAGTATTTT.

This chain links TRBV15 with TRBJ1-2; the match to TRBD1 covers 9 bases. CDR3 length: 16 amino acids. The germline V gene has CDR1 LNHNV and CDR2 YYDKDF (reference sequence). J was trimmed by 3 bases and V by 2 bases; bases with no gene match: 7. CDR3 protein: CATSRSTGGAYYGYTF. CDR3 nucleotides: TGTGCCACCAGCAGATCAACAGGGGGCGCCTACTATGGCTACACCTTC.

V and J are TRBV28 and TRBJ1-1; D is uncertain. From germline, CDR1 is MDHEN and CDR2 SYDVKM. Trimming stripped 2 bases from V and 0 bases from J, with 10 bases between. The CDR3 extends over 15 amino acids. CDR3 in amino acids: CASSLHTEMNTEAFF. CDR3 coding DNA: TGTGCCAGCAGTTTACATACAGAGATGAACACTGAAGCTTTCTTT.

The chain is built from TRBV20-1 and TRBJ1-2; 8 nucleotides line up with TRBD1. In germline, CDR1 is DFQATT, CDR2 SNEGSKA (reference sequence). CDR3 length: 14 amino acids. The J segment lost 5 bases and the V segment lost 3 bases, leaving 8 bases of the junction unmatched. This CDR3 is CSASWDRRGYGYTF. In nucleotides, the CDR3 is TGCAGTGCTAGTTGGGACAGGAGAGGGTATGGCTACACCTTC.

The V and J genes are TRBV10-3 and TRBJ1-5; D remains unclear. The CDR3 spans 14 residues. Germline V gene lookup returns CDR1 ENHRY and CDR2 SYGVKD. The V end lost 0 bases, the J end lost 6 bases, and 9 bases lay between the germline ends. The CDR3: CAISESGISQPQHF. CDR3 nucleotide sequence: TGTGCCATCAGTGAGTCGGGCATCTCTCAGCCCCAGCATTTT.

Only one count was recorded for this clone. The V gene is TRBV18, the J gene TRBJ2-1, with TRBD1 matching 9 bases. Trimming cost V 0 bases and J 5 bases; bases outside gene matches: 5. Germline V gives CDR1 KGHSH, CDR2 LQKENI. This CDR3 comprises 16 residues. The CDR3 is CASSPPVGTGNNEQFF. The DNA for the CDR3 is TGTGCCAGCTCACCACCGGTCGGGACAGGGAACAATGAGCAGTTCTTC.

The J gene is TRBJ2-7, the V gene TRBV11-2, with 8 bases lining up with TRBD2. The germline V gene has CDR1 SGHAT and CDR2 FQNNGV. CDR3 length equals 13 residues. J gave up 3 bases and V 8 bases, and 6 bases lay outside the gene matches. CDR3 region: CASGTSGLYEQYF. The CDR3 coding sequence is TGTGCCAGCGGGACTAGTGGCCTCTACGAGCAGTACTTC.

The chain is built from TRBV19 and TRBJ1-4; TRBD1 matches at 7 bases. The V gene's germline CDR1 is LNHDA and CDR2 SQIVND (reference sequence). V was clipped by 5 bases and J by 7 bases; unmatched bases: 10. The CDR3 extends over 15 amino acids. CDR3 coding DNA: TGTGCCAGTAGTGTACACGGGACAGTAACTGAAAAACTGTTTTTT. It specifies CASSVHGTVTEKLFF.

The chain uses TRBV4-3 and TRBJ1-6; D is ambiguous. CDR3 length equals 16 residues. Germline V gene sequence: CDR1 LGHNA, CDR2 YSLEER. The ends were cut back, 0 bases at V and 8 bases at J, with 14 bases in the middle. The DNA of the CDR3 is TGCGCCAGCAGCCAAGAGTCGGGAAGGTGGGATTCACCCCTCCACTTT. It encodes CASSQESGRWDSPLHF.

The rearrangement joins TRBV9 to TRBJ2-4; TRBD2 aligns across 9 bases. The germline CDR1 and CDR2 sequences are SGDLS and YYNGEE. The trim removed 1 base at V and 3 bases at J, leaving 11 bases unmatched. There are 18 residues in the CDR3. CDR3 in amino acids: CASSVTSGRTENKNIQYF. The CDR3 DNA reads TGTGCCAGCAGCGTAACCAGCGGGAGGACAGAAAACAAAAACATTCAGTACTTC.

The chain joins TRBV7-9 to TRBJ2-1, with 9 bases that match TRBD1. The CDR3 has 16 amino acids. Germline CDR1 and CDR2: SEHNR and FQNEAQ (reference sequence). Trimming removed 3 bases from V and 3 bases from J; junction bases left unmatched: 6. CDR3 nucleotide sequence: TGTGCCAGCAGCTTCCAACAGGGGGCCCACTACAATGAGCAGTTCTTC. Translation: CASSFQQGAHYNEQFF.

This rearrangement joins TRBV7-2 to TRBJ1-5; 7 positions match TRBD1. Germline V gene lookup returns CDR1 SGHTA and CDR2 FQGNSA. This CDR3 is built from 17 residues. Trimming cost V 5 bases and J 0 bases; bases outside gene matches: 10. The CDR3 DNA reads as TGTGCCAGCAGCCCCCAATTCGGGACAGATAGCAATCAGCCCCAGCATTTT. It specifies CASSPQFGTDSNQPQHF.

The CDR3 is CASLRTRLDTEAFF. The DNA for the CDR3 is TGTGCCAGCTTAAGAACACGCCTGGACACTGAAGCTTTCTTT. The chain couples TRBV27 to TRBJ1-1; unclear D gene. CDR1 is MNHEY and CDR2 is SMNVEV in the germline V gene (reference sequence). Trimming shortened V by 8 bases and J by 3 bases, and 16 bases separated the two germline ends. The CDR3 length is 14 residues.

The J gene is TRBJ2-5, the V gene TRBV29-1, with a possible D match to TRBD2 (5 bases). This CDR3 comprises 15 residues. Germline lookup yields CDR1 SQVTM and CDR2 ANQGSEA. With 2 bases removed from V and 5 bases from J, the gap between germline ends came to 18 bases. In DNA form, the CDR3 reads TGCAGCGTTGAAAGAGGGCTTGATGATAGGGAGACCCAGTACTTC. Translation: CSVERGLDDRETQYF. Variable domain in full (rest from reference TRBV29-1 and TRBJ2-5): SAVISQKPSRDICQRGTSLTIQCQVDSQVTMMFWYRQQPGQSLTLIATANQGSEATYESGFVIDKFPISRPNLTFSTLTVSNMSPEDSSIYLCSVERGLDDRETQYFGPGTRLLVL.

V is TRBV5-6 and J is TRBJ2-4, with 7 positions matching TRBD1. Trimming cost V 5 bases and J 7 bases; bases outside gene matches: 6. This CDR3 has 13 amino acids. Per the germline V gene, CDR1 is SGHDT and CDR2 is YYEEEE. The CDR3 DNA is TGTGCCAGCAGACGGGACAGTGAGAACATTCAGTACTTC. The encoded protein is CASRRDSENIQYF.

This chain joins TRBV30 and TRBJ2-5, with 7 bases matching TRBD1. CDR1 and CDR2 (germline): GTSNPN, SVGIG (reference sequence). There are 13 residues in the CDR3. Germline trimming cut 4 bases from V and 4 bases from J; bases unmatched to any gene: 6. The CDR3 loop is CAWTQAGGETQYF. CDR3 coding DNA: TGTGCCTGGACTCAAGCAGGGGGAGAGACCCAGTACTTC. Full variable domain (rest looked up from reference TRBV30 and TRBJ2-5): SQTIHQWPATLVQPVGSPLSLECTVEGTSNPNLYWYRQAAGRGLQLLFYSVGIGQISSEVPQNLSASRPQDRQFILSSKKLLLSDSGFYLCAWTQAGGETQYFGPGTRLLVL.

The chain carries TRBV7-2 and TRBJ2-7; 9 bases are shared with TRBD1. The CDR3 sequence is 16 residues long. Germline V gives CDR1 SGHTA, CDR2 FQGNSA. V dropped 2 bases and J dropped 4; count of bases not matched to a gene: 9. DNA for the CDR3: TGTGCCAGCAGCTTAATCTCACAGGGGGCTAGGTACGAGCAGTACTTC. This translates into CASSLISQGARYEQYF.

The J gene is TRBJ1-1, the V gene TRBV18; a weak D match, TRBD1 (6 bases). V was clipped by 2 bases and J by 2 bases, with 9 bases between them. The V gene's germline CDR1 is KGHSH and CDR2 LQKENI. CDR3 length: 14 amino acids. Here the CDR3 reads CASSPNRVNTEAFF. CDR3 in DNA: TGTGCCAGCTCACCAAACAGGGTAAACACTGAAGCTTTCTTT.

CDR3 amino acids: CASSSGQMASYEQYF. The CDR3 nucleotides read TGTGCCAGCAGTTCCGGACAGATGGCGTCCTACGAGCAGTACTTC. This sequence joins TRBV28 and TRBJ2-7; D possibly corresponds to TRBD1 (6 bases). V shed 4 bases and J shed 1 base, with 14 bases lying between them. This CDR3 spans 15 amino acids. Germline V lookup: CDR1 MDHEN, CDR2 SYDVKM. Together with reference TRBV28 and TRBJ2-7, the CDR3 gives the full variable domain: DVKVTQSSRYLVKRTGEKVFLECVQDMDHENMFWYRQDPGLGLRLIYFSYDVKMKEKGDIPEGYSVSREKKERFSLILESASTNQTSMYLCASSSGQMASYEQYFGPGTRLTVT.

This clone was seen more than once but under ten times. The chain is built from TRBV6-4 and TRBJ1-5; D remains unclear. Trimming stripped 4 bases from V and 3 bases from J, with 7 bases between. The CDR3 length is 13 residues. CDR1 MRHNA and CDR2 SNTAGT come from the germline V gene. The CDR3 sequence is CASSVEANQPQHF. DNA for the CDR3: TGTGCCAGCAGTGTTGAGGCCAATCAGCCCCAGCATTTT.

J is TRBJ2-2 and V is TRBV6-2 or TRBV6-3; 8 bases fit TRBD1. The CDR3 is 15 residues long. Germline loops: CDR1 MNHEY, CDR2 SVGEGT. V lost 0 bases and J lost 7; bases outside the gene matches: 4. CDR3 residues: CASSYSRGRFGELFF. CDR3 DNA: TGTGCCAGCAGTTACTCCAGGGGGCGCTTCGGGGAGCTGTTTTTT.

The table lists this clone with a count of one. The J gene is TRBJ1-6, the V gene TRBV5-1, with D uncertain. CDR3 length equals 13 residues. Germline V gene data show CDR1 as SGHRS and CDR2 as YFSETQ. The V end lost 5 bases, the J end lost 5 bases, and 8 bases lay between the germline ends. CDR3 protein: CASSGEDNSPLHF. The CDR3 region has the DNA TGCGCCAGCAGTGGGGAGGATAATTCACCCCTCCACTTT.